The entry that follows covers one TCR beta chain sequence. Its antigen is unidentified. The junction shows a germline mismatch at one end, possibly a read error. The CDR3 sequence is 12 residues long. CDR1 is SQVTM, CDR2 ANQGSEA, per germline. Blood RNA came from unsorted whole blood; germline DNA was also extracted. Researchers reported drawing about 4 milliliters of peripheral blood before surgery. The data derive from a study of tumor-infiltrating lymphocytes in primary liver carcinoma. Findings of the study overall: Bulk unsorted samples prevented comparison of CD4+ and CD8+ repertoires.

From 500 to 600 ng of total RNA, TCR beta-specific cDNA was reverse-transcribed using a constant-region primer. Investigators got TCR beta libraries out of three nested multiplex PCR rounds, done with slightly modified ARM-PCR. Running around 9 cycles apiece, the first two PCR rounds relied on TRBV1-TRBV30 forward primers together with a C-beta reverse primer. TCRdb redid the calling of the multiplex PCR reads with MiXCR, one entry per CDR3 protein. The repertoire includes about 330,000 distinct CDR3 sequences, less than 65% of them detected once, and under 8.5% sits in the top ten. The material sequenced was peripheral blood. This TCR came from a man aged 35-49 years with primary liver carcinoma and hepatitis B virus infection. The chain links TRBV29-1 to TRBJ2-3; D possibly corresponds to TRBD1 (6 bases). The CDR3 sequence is CGVDGQTDTQYF. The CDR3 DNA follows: TGCGGCGTTGATGGACAGACAGATACGCAGTATTTT.